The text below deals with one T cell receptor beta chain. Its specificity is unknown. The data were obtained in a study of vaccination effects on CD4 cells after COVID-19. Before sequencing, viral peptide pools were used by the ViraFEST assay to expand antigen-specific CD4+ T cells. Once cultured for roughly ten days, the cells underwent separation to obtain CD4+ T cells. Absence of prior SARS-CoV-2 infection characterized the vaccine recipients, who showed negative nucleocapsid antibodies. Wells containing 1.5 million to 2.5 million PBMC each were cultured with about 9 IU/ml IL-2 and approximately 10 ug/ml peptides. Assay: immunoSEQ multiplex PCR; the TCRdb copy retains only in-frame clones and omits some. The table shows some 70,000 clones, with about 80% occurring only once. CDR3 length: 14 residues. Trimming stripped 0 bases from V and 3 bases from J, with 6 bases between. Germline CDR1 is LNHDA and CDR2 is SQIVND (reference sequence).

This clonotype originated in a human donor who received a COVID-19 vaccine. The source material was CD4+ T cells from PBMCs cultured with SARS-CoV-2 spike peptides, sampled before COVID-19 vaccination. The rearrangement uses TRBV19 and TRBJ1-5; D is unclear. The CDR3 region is CASSIERYNQPQHF. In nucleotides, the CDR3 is TGTGCCAGTAGTATAGAACGGTACAATCAGCCCCAGCATTTT.